Listed here is a single T cell receptor beta chain. This sample is drawn from a study of blood T cell repertoires in COVID-19. Seattle's cohort entered during active infection and was followed longitudinally. Here immunoSEQ multiplex PCR was the method, and the copy in TCRdb shows in-frame clones only, minus some. This table holds some 240,000 clones, over 75% found once. This CDR3 comprises 16 residues. The germline CDR1 and CDR2 sequences are LNHDA and SQIVND (reference sequence). V gave up 4 bases and J gave up 4 bases; unmatched junction bases: 9. This TCR was recovered from a woman aged 70 to 79 with COVID-19, enrolled during active disease. Sequenced: peripheral blood. V usage is TRBV19 and J usage is TRBJ2-3; 9 bases line up with TRBD1. The CDR3 bases are TGTGCCAGTAGTACGTCCGGGACAGGGATCTCAGATACGCAGTATTTT. Amino acid sequence: CASSTSGTGISDTQYF.